This entry features one T cell receptor beta chain sequence. Antigen unknown. These data originate in a study of cytomegalovirus exposure and HLA in healthy donors. The PCR was carried out with 60 Vbeta primers and 13 Jbeta primers. The assay was immunoSEQ multiplex PCR, and TCRdb's table has in-frame clones only and misses some. The sample holds 150,000 to 200,000 clones, roughly 75% seen once. Study-level results: Roughly even sequencing depth across donors was the assumption behind the presence/absence analyses.

The V gene end was trimmed by 0 bases and the J gene end by 1 base; junction bases not matched to a gene: 3. Germline V gene sequence: CDR1 SGHRS, CDR2 YFSETQ. The CDR3 contains 16 residues. The TCR was taken from a male donor in good health and CMV-seronegative. The rearrangement uses TRBV5-1 and TRBJ2-2; 7 nucleotides line up with TRBD2. Material for sequencing was PBMCs. CDR3 sequence (DNA): TGCGCCAGCAGCTTGGGGTCTAGCGGGAACACCGGGGAGCTGTTTTTT. Translation: CASSLGSSGNTGELFF.